Sequencing of this T cell receptor beta chain was carried out in a study of cytomegalovirus exposure and HLA in healthy donors. Study-level findings and limits: Investigators reported about 160 TCR beta chains as tied to cytomegalovirus. In vitro data verified three CMV-associated chains as specific for CMV antigens.

The assay was immunoSEQ multiplex PCR, and TCRdb's table has in-frame clones only and misses some. This table holds some 110,000 clones, approximately 94% found once. A note on this clone: Its target is not known. Other DNA sequences in the sample encode the same CDR3.

The CDR3 contains 14 residues. V lost 7 bases and J lost 7, with 16 bases in between. Germline values: CDR1 SNHLY, CDR2 FYNNEI. This clonotype was sampled from a young woman in good health and CMV-seronegative. The specimen sequenced was PBMCs. The chain uses TRBV2 and TRBJ1-4; D is unresolved. This CDR3 reads CASTYLAGVEKLFF. CDR3 sequence (DNA): TGTGCCAGCACCTATCTGGCCGGGGTTGAAAAACTGTTTTTT.